A selection of T cell receptor beta chains follows, all from one sample in a study of blood T cell repertoires in COVID-19. The protocol was immunoSEQ multiplex PCR, while the TCRdb copy is restricted to in-frame clones and leaves out a portion. The sample shows 200,000 to 300,000 clones, 65% to 90% of them seen only once. Sequencing was done on a sample of peripheral blood. The receptors come from a woman aged 70-85 years with acute or convalescent COVID-19. Both conserved end residues are part of each CDR3. A D gene is named only where the DNA matches it firmly. Size values are once, few and many counts, or a class for expanded clones, and some rows have none.

DNA: TGTGCCAGCAGCCCGAGGACAGGGACTAATGAAAAACTGTTTTTT
CDR3: CASSPRTGTNEKLFF
size: -
J: TRBJ1-4
D: TRBD1
V: TRBV7-2

DNA: TGCGCCAGCAGTGAGTCCCGGGGGGCAAGCACAGATACGCAGTATTTT
CDR3: CASSESRGASTDTQYF
size: -
J: TRBJ2-3
D: -
V: TRBV10-1

DNA: TGCGCCAGCAGTCGCCCCCGGACAGCCAACTATGGCTACACCTTC
CDR3: CASSRPRTANYGYTF
size: -
J: TRBJ1-2
D: -
V: TRBV23-1

DNA: TGTGCCAGCAGCTTAGGTCAGAGAGGTGGCTACACCTTC
CDR3: CASSLGQRGGYTF
size: once
J: TRBJ1-2
D: -
V: TRBV7-8

DNA: TGTGCCAGCAGCTTACGAGGAGATCAGCCCCAGCATTTT
CDR3: CASSLRGDQPQHF
size: -
J: TRBJ1-5
D: -
V: TRBV7-2

DNA: TGTGCCAGCGCCGCGTGGGGGGGTACTGAAGCTTTCTTT
CDR3: CASAAWGGTEAFF
size: few
J: TRBJ1-1
D: -
V: TRBV5-5

DNA: TGTGCCAGCAGGATTACAGGGGAAGGTACTGAAGCTTTCTTT
CDR3: CASRITGEGTEAFF
size: few
J: TRBJ1-1
D: TRBD1
V: TRBV2

DNA: TGTGCCAGCCAGAAGTCGGACAGTGAGTTGACCCAGTACTTC
CDR3: CASQKSDSELTQYF
size: -
J: TRBJ2-5
D: -
V: TRBV5-4

DNA: TGTGCCAGCAGCTTACAGGGGGCTATTGGCTACGAGCAGTACTTC
CDR3: CASSLQGAIGYEQYF
size: few
J: TRBJ2-7
D: TRBD1
V: TRBV11-3

DNA: TGTGCCAGCACAGTAGCGAGGGGCTACACCTTC
CDR3: CASTVARGYTF
size: -
J: TRBJ1-2
D: -
V: TRBV2

DNA: TGTGCCAGCAGGATATCAGAAGGGGTGATCAATGAGCAGTTCTTC
CDR3: CASRISEGVINEQFF
size: -
J: TRBJ2-1
D: -
V: TRBV6-5

DNA: TGTGCCAGCAGTGAAAATACAGCCGAAGGACTTTCTGGAAACACCATATATTTT
CDR3: CASSENTAEGLSGNTIYF
size: -
J: TRBJ1-3
D: -
V: TRBV6-1

DNA: TGTGCCAGCAGCTCGGGGAGTATCCCGTGGGGCTACACCTTC
CDR3: CASSSGSIPWGYTF
size: -
J: TRBJ1-2
D: -
V: TRBV6-2/TRBV6-3